The 22 T cell receptor beta chains listed next were all sequenced from one sample in a study of cytomegalovirus exposure and HLA in healthy donors. 60 Vbeta and 13 Jbeta primers were used in PCR. The table came from immunoSEQ multiplex PCR; TCRdb's copy has only in-frame clones and leaves some out. The repertoire holds about 230,000 clones, 78% seen once, with approximately 0.47% in the top ten. The specimen sequenced was PBMCs. The receptor set was obtained from a boy younger than 18 in good health and CMV-seronegative.

V gene TRBV10-1 combines with J gene TRBJ2-2; D perhaps matches TRBD1 (5 bases). CDR3 length: 15 amino acids. CDR1 and CDR2 (germline): WNHNN, SYGVQD (reference sequence). V dropped 5 bases and J dropped 3 bases, with 13 bases sitting between them. CDR3 DNA: TGCGCCAGCAGTCCACAAGACAGAGACACCGGGGAGCTGTTTTTT. Residues: CASSPQDRDTGELFF.

V usage is TRBV5-1 and J usage is TRBJ2-5, with D perhaps matching TRBD1 (6 bases). This CDR3 is 14 amino acids long. Per the germline V gene, CDR1 is SGHRS and CDR2 is YFSETQ. V was pared by 1 base and J by 1 base, with 8 bases between. The CDR3 loop reads CASSLQGRQETQYF. The CDR3 bases are TGCGCCAGCAGCTTGCAGGGGCGCCAAGAGACCCAGTACTTC.

The rearrangement uses TRBV19 and TRBJ1-1, with D unclear. Trimming stripped 6 bases from V and 0 bases from J, with 8 bases between. CDR1 and CDR2 from the germline V gene are LNHDA and SQIVND (reference sequence). The CDR3 spans 13 residues. CDR3 DNA sequence: TGTGCCAGTAGAACACCCATGAACACTGAAGCTTTCTTT. Its protein is CASRTPMNTEAFF.

This clone has just a few counts. The V call is TRBV10-3, the J call TRBJ1-2; perhaps TRBD1 as D (5 bases). CDR3 length: 13 amino acids. V shed 7 bases and J shed 2 bases, with 11 bases lying between them. Germline V lookup: CDR1 ENHRY, CDR2 SYGVKD. The CDR3 nucleotides read TGTGCCATCACCGGGAGACAGAACTATGGCTACACCTTC. It encodes CAITGRQNYGYTF.

The chain carries TRBV5-5 and TRBJ2-7; D is unresolved. Looked up from germline, CDR1 is SGHKS and CDR2 is YYEKEE (reference sequence). The V end lost 2 bases, the J end lost 0 bases, and 9 bases lay between the germline ends. The length of the CDR3 is 14 residues. The CDR3 is CASSFIMASYEQYF. CDR3 DNA: TGTGCCAGCAGCTTCATAATGGCCTCCTACGAGCAGTACTTC.

This chain connects TRBV7-9 to TRBJ1-1, with 10 nucleotides matching TRBD1. The CDR3 extends over 16 amino acids. Per germline, CDR1 SEHNR and CDR2 FQNEAQ (reference sequence). V was clipped by 5 bases and J by 5 bases; unmatched bases: 11. CDR3 nucleotide sequence: TGTGCCAGCAGCCGACCACGACAGGGGGCTAAGACTGAAGCTTTCTTT. This codes for CASSRPRQGAKTEAFF.

V and J are TRBV11-1 and TRBJ2-1; 12 positions match TRBD2. Losses at the gene ends were 5 bases for V and 2 bases for J; bases not matched to a gene: 10. CDR1 SGHAT and CDR2 FQDESV come from the germline V gene (reference sequence). This CDR3 has 18 amino acids. CDR3 in amino acids: CASSHPELAGGPYNEQFF. The CDR3 region has the DNA TGTGCCAGCAGCCACCCGGAGCTAGCGGGGGGGCCCTACAATGAGCAGTTCTTC.

V usage is TRBV6-5 and J usage is TRBJ1-2; TRBD1 matches at 9 bases. CDR3 length: 13 amino acids. The J segment lost 7 bases and the V segment lost 7 bases, leaving 7 bases of the junction unmatched. Germline CDR1 reads MNHEY; CDR2 reads SVGAGI. This CDR3 is CASNWGQGSGYTF. The DNA for the CDR3 is TGTGCCAGCAATTGGGGACAGGGCTCTGGCTACACCTTC.

The chain joins TRBV19 to TRBJ1-2; 7 bases match TRBD1. V lost 8 bases to trimming and J lost 0 bases; unmatched junction nucleotides: 6. The CDR3 contains 14 residues. Germline lookup yields CDR1 LNHDA and CDR2 SQIVND (reference sequence). The DNA of the CDR3 is TGTGCCAGTGGATACAGGGGAACTAACTATGGCTACACCTTC. Translated: CASGYRGTNYGYTF.

The chain recombines TRBV29-1 with TRBJ2-3; 10 nucleotides match TRBD2. Trimming cost V 6 bases and J 0 bases; bases outside gene matches: 9. CDR1 is SQVTM and CDR2 is ANQGSEA in the germline V gene. The CDR3 totals 16 residues. The CDR3 DNA sequence: TGCAGCGTATCCGGGACTAGCGTAATTAGCACAGATACGCAGTATTTT. This gives the protein CSVSGTSVISTDTQYF.

This chain joins TRBV5-1 and TRBJ1-1; a possible D gene is TRBD1 (5 bases). Trimming pared 5 bases from V and 11 bases from J, leaving 13 bases between. CDR3 length equals 11 residues. Germline V gene lookup returns CDR1 SGHRS and CDR2 YFSETQ. The CDR3 loop is CASRETGPAFF. The DNA of the CDR3 is TGCGCCAGCAGGGAAACAGGACCGGCTTTCTTT. Using reference TRBV5-1 and TRBJ1-1 for the parts outside the CDR3, the full variable domain is KAGVTQTPRYLIKTRGQQVTLSCSPISGHRSVSWYQQTPGQGLQFLFEYFSETQRNKGNFPGRFSGRQFSNSRSEMNVSTLELGDSALYLCASRETGPAFFGQGTRLTVV.

The chain links TRBV7-2 to TRBJ2-7, with 7 nucleotides matching TRBD1. The V and J ends lost 5 bases and 7 bases, in that order; junction bases with no gene match: 11. Germline V gives CDR1 SGHTA, CDR2 FQGNSA. The length of the CDR3 is 14 residues. The CDR3 sequence is CASSLTPTGTEQYF. The CDR3 DNA sequence: TGTGCCAGCAGCCTGACCCCGACAGGGACGGAGCAGTACTTC.

V gene TRBV6-5 combines with J gene TRBJ1-3; D ambiguous. CDR3 length: 14 amino acids. Germline V gene data show CDR1 as MNHEY and CDR2 as SVGAGI. V lost 8 bases, J lost 4 bases, and 15 bases lay in between. CDR3: CASRFSQAGNTIYF. CDR3 coding DNA: TGTGCCAGCCGTTTTTCGCAAGCGGGAAACACCATATATTTT.

V is TRBV5-1 and J is TRBJ2-7; TRBD2 is a possible D gene (5 bases). Per the germline V gene, CDR1 is SGHRS and CDR2 is YFSETQ. Trimming removed 0 bases from V and 5 bases from J, with 12 bases in between. This CDR3 has 14 amino acids. The CDR3 region has the DNA TGCGCCAGCAGCTTGGGGCTAGCCTCGGACGAGCAGTACTTC. It translates to CASSLGLASDEQYF.

The CDR3 reads CASSKGRGLHDEQYF. Written as DNA, the CDR3 is TGTGCCAGCAGCAAGGGAAGGGGCCTACATGACGAGCAGTACTTC. The chain couples TRBV11-3 to TRBJ2-7, with D perhaps matching TRBD1 (5 bases). Between the trimmed V and J ends, which lost 5 bases and 5 bases, there was a span of 19 bases. CDR1 and CDR2 from the germline V gene are SGHNT and YENEEA. This CDR3 has 15 amino acids.

J is TRBJ1-4 and V is TRBV18; D ambiguous. The V gene lost 0 bases and the J gene lost 7 bases, with 12 bases spanning the gap. The germline V gene has CDR1 KGHSH and CDR2 LQKENI. This CDR3 is built from 15 residues. CDR3 residues: CASSPPGVGSEKLFF. For the CDR3, the DNA is TGTGCCAGCTCACCACCGGGTGTTGGGAGTGAAAAACTGTTTTTT.

The gene calls are TRBV18 and TRBJ1-1; 12 bases align to TRBD1. From germline, CDR1 is KGHSH and CDR2 LQKENI. The CDR3 contains 18 residues. Losses at the gene ends were 3 bases for V and 0 bases for J; bases not matched to a gene: 8. The chain's CDR3 is CASSPRGTGGFMNTEAFF. CDR3 bases: TGTGCCAGCTCACCCCGAGGGACAGGGGGCTTCATGAACACTGAAGCTTTCTTT.

The chain joins TRBV7-9 to TRBJ2-7, with a weak D call TRBD1 (5 bases). The CDR3 contains 14 residues. Per the germline V gene, CDR1 is SEHNR and CDR2 is FQNEAQ (reference sequence). Trimming cost V 8 bases and J 2 bases, with 16 bases left between them. In nucleotides, the CDR3 is TGTGCCAGCGAACCGTTAGACAGTCCCTACGAGCAGTACTTC. Translating gives CASEPLDSPYEQYF.

In its sample, this clone was seen a few times. This rearrangement joins TRBV5-4 to TRBJ2-1; possibly TRBD1 for D (7 bases). Germline V gene sequence: CDR1 SGHNT, CDR2 YYREEE (reference sequence). The CDR3 extends over 15 amino acids. Trimming cost V 4 bases and J 8 bases, with 19 bases left between them. CDR3 region: CASSRDGGGGYEQFF. The CDR3 nucleotides are TGTGCCAGCAGCCGGGATGGAGGGGGCGGGTATGAGCAGTTCTTC.

The chain has TRBV11-3 and TRBJ2-7; the D gene is possibly TRBD2 (7 bases). CDR3 length: 15 residues. V was clipped by 5 bases and J by 3 bases, with 17 bases between them. Germline assignment: CDR1 SGHNT and CDR2 YENEEA. The CDR3 nucleotides are TGTGCCAGCAGCCCGGGGGGCAGGGCCAACTACGAGCAGTACTTC. This encodes CASSPGGRANYEQYF.

V and J are TRBV7-2 and TRBJ1-4, with a tentative D call TRBD1 (6 bases). V was pared by 1 base and J by 9 bases, with 18 bases between. The germline CDR1 and CDR2 sequences are SGHTA and FQGNSA. This CDR3 is 16 amino acids long. CDR3 nucleotide sequence: TGTGCCAGCAGCTTAGTAGCGGGGGGCGGCACACAAAAACTGTTTTTT. Its protein is CASSLVAGGGTQKLFF.

This clone was counted only a few times. The chain links TRBV19 to TRBJ1-4; TRBD1 agrees at 8 bases. The V and J ends lost 6 bases and 6 bases, in that order; junction bases with no gene match: 12. The CDR3 is 16 residues long. The germline V gene encodes CDR1 LNHDA and CDR2 SQIVND (reference sequence). CDR3 loop: CASSLFYGTGDEKLFF. The DNA of the CDR3 is TGTGCCAGTAGCCTATTCTACGGGACAGGTGATGAAAAACTGTTTTTT.